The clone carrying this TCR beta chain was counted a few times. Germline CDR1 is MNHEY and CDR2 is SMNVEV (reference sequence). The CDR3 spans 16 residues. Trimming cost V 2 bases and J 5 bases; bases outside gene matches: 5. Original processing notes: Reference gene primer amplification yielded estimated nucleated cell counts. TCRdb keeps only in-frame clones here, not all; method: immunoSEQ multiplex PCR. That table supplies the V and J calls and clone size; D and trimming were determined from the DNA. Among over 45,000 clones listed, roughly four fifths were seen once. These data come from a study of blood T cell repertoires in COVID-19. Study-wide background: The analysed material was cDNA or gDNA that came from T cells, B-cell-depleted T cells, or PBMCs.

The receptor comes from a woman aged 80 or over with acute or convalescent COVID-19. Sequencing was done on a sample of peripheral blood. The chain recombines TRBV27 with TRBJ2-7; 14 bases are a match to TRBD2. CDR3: CASSLPGTSGSHEQYF. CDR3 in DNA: TGTGCCAGCAGTTTACCCGGGACTAGCGGGAGCCACGAGCAGTACTTC.